This TCR beta chain was recovered during a study of cytomegalovirus exposure and HLA in healthy donors (TCRdb year 2017). A note on the overall study: According to an earlier analysis of a few hundred of the donors, 200 million or so T cells yielded 117 million unique TCR beta sequences and 276 Gb of sequence data. Among 398 genotyped donors of the cohort, an average of approximately 250,000 unique TCR beta nucleotide sequences were sequenced per donor, 15% to 20% of them non-productive. A later analysis re-examined previously published TCR beta repertoires from about 670 donors and added high-resolution HLA genotyping to investigate patterns of TCR occurrence. All discovery cohort repertoires had been generated using a single sequencing platform. HLA typing included class I and class II loci at four-digit resolution. Of the approximately 400 genotyped donors, roughly 80% fell in the genetic ancestry cluster associated with self-reported Caucasian donors. High-throughput TCR immunosequencing, statistical association of individual TCRs with disease status, and machine learning were combined to predict cytomegalovirus infection status. A few DR-DQ haplotypes were handled as single units for association and clustering because linkage in the cohort was strong. Approximately 300 gigabases of sequencing data and around 87 million unique TCR sequences were included in an early release covering roughly 600 HLA-typed donors. Alongside the repertoire data, information on donor age, sex, ethnicity and CMV serostatus was compiled. The T cell repertoires of around 670 subjects were profiled by immunosequencing and related to cytomegalovirus serostatus. An earlier analysis of around 580 of the donors used high-throughput TCR beta sequencing to judge whether each TCR beta V gene segment behaved as functional or pseudogenic. The study aimed to test whether signatures of past pathogen exposure could be identified by cataloging public T cell receptors. In the later analysis, no new phenotypic data were used to find candidate immune exposures; instead, reliance was placed on TCR beta sequences and their occurrence across donors. Genome-wide SNP genotypes for about 60% of the roughly 700 donors were used in a later genetic analysis, which treated that subset as a discovery cohort. The number of donors typed differed by locus, with 629-630 for A, B, C, DRB1 and DQB1, 522 for DQA1, nearly 610 for DPA1, and roughly 450 for DPB1. Besides the first cohort of 500 to 700 subjects, a separate validation cohort made up of 120 different subjects was used.

Broader findings and caveats from the paper: An association between a missense DCLRE1C variant and V-gene and J-gene trimming of TCR beta chains was found in a later genetic analysis and replicated in an independent cohort. Roughly uniform sequencing depth across donors was assumed in presence/absence analyses, although this assumption may not hold. The 87-base-pair reads could not distinguish some IMGT-functional V segments, including TRBV6-2 and TRBV6-3, so those segments were excluded. Compared with the roughly 600-donor mean, donors in an Asian-associated ancestry cluster had fewer N-insertions in productive TCRs, according to a later genetic analysis. Because some donors lacked HLA typing at each locus, the association tests relied only on the typed subset. In this cohort, only TCR beta chains were sequenced, and detectable features were limited by the absence of alpha or paired-chain data. The earlier analysis of nearly 600 of the donors excluded some 15 rarely observed V segments, including chromosome 9 orphons, because counts were too low. In both the original and validation cohorts, the classifier was reported to diagnose cytomegalovirus status with high specificity and sensitivity. A later analysis found that most CMV-associated TCR beta chains appeared HLA-restricted, with HLA associations seemingly driven largely by CMV exposure. According to a later analysis, parvovirus B19, influenza, CMV and Epstein-Barr virus appeared linked to several top co-occurrence clusters. A further reported finding was that TCR beta sequences accurately predicted the HLA-A and HLA-B alleles for most subjects in the first cohort. In a later analysis, the rate of TCR association differed among HLA loci, with DRB1 alleles having the most associated TCRs and HLA-C alleles having the fewest. Linkage disequilibrium might explain the correlated functional status among segregating V segments, but an unknown experimental factor could not be excluded. A group of highly shared sequence variants was considered likely to be a technical artifact of the sequencing pipeline. Across donors, most TCR sequences were observed very rarely, whereas some public TCRs were present in many individuals. When HLA alleles, especially DR and DQ, strongly co-occurred, attributing TCR associations to individual alleles was difficult. Compared with equally common non-associated chains, HLA-associated TCR beta chains in a later analysis were more clonally expanded and had lower generation probabilities. Immune exposure information for the cohort was limited to CMV serostatus. Three of the identified cytomegalovirus-associated TCR beta chains were confirmed in vitro to be specific for cytomegalovirus antigens. An earlier analysis of roughly 570 of the donors showed that most TCR beta V segments appeared in productive rearrangements either about 87% or about 30% of the time, which broadly matched IMGT annotations. The study gave a list of around 170 TCR beta chains associated with cytomegalovirus. In a later analysis, about 16,000 TCR beta sequences were associated with specific HLA alleles at a false discovery rate of 0.05. The authors suggested that the approach could potentially be extended to other disease states and immunological phenotypes.

The cohort was made up of 666 healthy bone marrow donors. Cohort members were all nominally healthy when sampled, although unrecorded immune exposures were likely present. The donor was CMV seronegative and was included in the group of about 400 seronegative cohort members. Each donor provided a peripheral blood sample, and peripheral blood mononuclear cells were used for TCR beta sequencing. Genomic DNA was extracted from the blood cell samples with the Qiagen DNeasy Blood Extraction Kit. Library preparation was by the immunoSEQ multiplex PCR assay. A mixture of 60 forward primers for TCR Vbeta segments and 13 reverse primers for TCR Jbeta segments was used in the multiplex PCR. The CDR3 region of rearranged TCR beta genes was amplified from genomic DNA by a multiplex PCR assay. Amplified TCR beta libraries were sequenced as 87-base-pair reads on the Illumina HiSeq System. Per the original workflow: In a later analysis, some 80 million unique TCR beta chains were counted across the approximately 670 repertoires, and approximately 11 million of these chains were shared by at least two donors. To remove PCR and sequencing errors, raw reads were error-corrected and collapsed into unique sequences using a nearest-neighbor algorithm that merged closely related sequences. To assign V, D and J gene segments, CDR3 sequences were aligned to IMGT reference sequences. Each retained sequence needed at least a six-nucleotide match to both a V gene segment and a J gene segment. A rearrangement counted as productive if the CDR3 had no stop codons and remained in frame with V and J, and every other rearrangement counted as non-productive. Following IMGT convention, CDR3 was defined as the stretch from the second conserved V-encoded cysteine up to the conserved J-encoded phenylalanine. The earlier analysis of about 610 of the donors excluded any sequence lacking an unambiguous match to a single V gene segment. An earlier analysis of under 750 of the donors called V segments functional above 56.7% productive rearrangements and segregating when the between-donor standard deviation exceeded 5%. A statistical classification framework was developed to diagnose cytomegalovirus status using the catalog of TCR beta chain sequences. In a later analysis, TCR nucleotide sequences were compared against IMGT/GENE-DB human TR gene sequences so that V and J genes could be assigned. The TCRdist pipeline was used in a later analysis to assign CDR3 sequences and most-parsimonious VDJ recombination scenarios. In a later analysis, every TCR beta chain was defined by the combination of its CDR3 amino acid sequence and its V-gene family, and reads without a unique V-gene family were dropped. In a later analysis, 550 to 650 highly shared, low-generation-probability nucleotide sequences were removed to address suspected cross-contamination and a sequencing artifact. For each public chain, a later analysis derived a clonal expansion index from normalized ranks of inferred template counts within each repertoire. Generation probabilities in a later analysis came from a VDJ recombination model fitted to out-of-frame rearrangements, and those results were checked against IGoR. Hypergeometric tests were used in a later analysis to score TCR-TCR, TCR-HLA and TCR-CMV co-occurrence, with a repertoire-size bias correction applied to the TCR pairs. A later analysis estimated false discovery rates by permuting HLA or CMV assignments 20 times. In a later analysis, co-occurring TCRs were grouped using DBSCAN, and TCRdist sequence similarity was added for clustering within HLA-allele-positive subsets. Repertoires with fewer than 30,000 or more than 120,000 public chains were left out of co-occurrence clustering, as were about 5 repertoires with anomalous nucleotide sharing. TCRdb obtained this table from immuneACCESS and retained in-frame rearrangements with V and J assigned. These tables miss some clones; where compared with another copy, unresolved V genes account for less than half of the shortfall, and the remainder is unexplained. That table is the source of V, J and clone size, and D and trimming were worked out from the DNA. Within this sample are 150,000 to 200,000 clones, with over 75% of them counted one time only. The ten largest clones capture less than 0.3% of the sample.

As concerns this clone: Its antigen is unknown. No much larger clone exists at a distance of one base, and base qualities are not known.

The V and J ends are trimmed by 1 base and 10 bases, leaving 16 bases between them. The germline V gene specifies SGHAT as CDR1 and FQNNGV as CDR2. The CDR3 contains 15 residues, cysteine and phenylalanine counted. The only DNA kept is the CDR3, 45 bases in frame from the first base. Input material: PBMCs. The clonotype originates from a girl under two years old in good health and CMV-seronegative. The rearranged segments are TRBV11-2 and TRBJ1-4, with TRBD1 tentatively as D gene (5 bases match). The nucleotide sequence is TGTGCCAGCAGCTTAGTAGTCGGAGGGACGGGAAAACTGTTTTTT. This yields the protein CASSLVVGGTGKLFF.